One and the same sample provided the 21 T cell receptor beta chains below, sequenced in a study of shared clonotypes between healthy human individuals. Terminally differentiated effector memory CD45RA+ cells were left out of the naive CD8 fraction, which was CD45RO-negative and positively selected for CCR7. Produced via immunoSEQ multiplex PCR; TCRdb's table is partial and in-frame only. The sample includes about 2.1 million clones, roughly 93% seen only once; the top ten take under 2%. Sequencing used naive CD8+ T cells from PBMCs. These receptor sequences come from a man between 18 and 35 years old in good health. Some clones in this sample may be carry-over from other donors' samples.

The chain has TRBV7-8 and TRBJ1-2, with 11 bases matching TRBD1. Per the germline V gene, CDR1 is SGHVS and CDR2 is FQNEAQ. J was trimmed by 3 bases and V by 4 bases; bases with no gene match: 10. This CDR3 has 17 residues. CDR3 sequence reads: CASSSGTGGTDYYGYTF. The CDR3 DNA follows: TGTGCCAGCAGCTCTGGGACAGGGGGGACGGATTACTATGGCTACACCTTC. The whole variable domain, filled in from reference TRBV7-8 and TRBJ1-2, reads GAGVSQSPRYKVAKRGQDVALRCDPISGHVSLFWYQQALGQGPEFLTYFQNEAQLDKSGLPSDRFFAERPEGSVSTLKIQRTQQEDSAVYLCASSSGTGGTDYYGYTFGSGTRLTVV.

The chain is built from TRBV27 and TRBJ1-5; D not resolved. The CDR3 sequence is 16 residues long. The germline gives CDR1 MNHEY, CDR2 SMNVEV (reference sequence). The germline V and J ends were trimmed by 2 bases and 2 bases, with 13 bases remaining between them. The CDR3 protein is CASSLLPPEGNQPQHF. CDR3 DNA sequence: TGTGCCAGCAGTTTACTCCCTCCCGAGGGCAATCAGCCCCAGCATTTT.

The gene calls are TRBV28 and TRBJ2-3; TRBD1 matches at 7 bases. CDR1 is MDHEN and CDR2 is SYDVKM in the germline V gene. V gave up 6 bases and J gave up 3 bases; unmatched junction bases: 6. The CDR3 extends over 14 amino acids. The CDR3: CASSRYRGTDTQYF. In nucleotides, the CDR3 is TGTGCCAGCAGCCGGTACAGGGGTACAGATACGCAGTATTTT.

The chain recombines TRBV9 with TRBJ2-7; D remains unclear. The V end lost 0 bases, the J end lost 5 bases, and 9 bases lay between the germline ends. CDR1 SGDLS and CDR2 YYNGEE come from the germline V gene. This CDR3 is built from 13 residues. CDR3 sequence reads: CASSVGYQNEQYF. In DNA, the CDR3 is TGTGCCAGCAGCGTAGGGTACCAGAACGAGCAGTACTTC.

In DNA form, the CDR3 reads TGCGCCAGCAGCTTGGCCCCGACCGGGACTATATTCCACGAGCAGTACTTC. Its protein is CASSLAPTGTIFHEQYF. The V call is TRBV5-1, the J call TRBJ2-7; 7 nucleotides agree with TRBD2. The germline V gene has CDR1 SGHRS and CDR2 YFSETQ. The CDR3 totals 17 residues. Unmatched junction bases numbered 14, after V lost 0 bases and J lost 5 bases.

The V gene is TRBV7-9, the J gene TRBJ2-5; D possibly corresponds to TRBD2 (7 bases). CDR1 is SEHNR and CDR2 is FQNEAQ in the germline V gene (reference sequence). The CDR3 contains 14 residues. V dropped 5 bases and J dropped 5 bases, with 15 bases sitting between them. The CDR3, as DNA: TGTGCCAGCAGCCGTAAGGGGGGGTCGGAGACCCAGTACTTC. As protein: CASSRKGGSETQYF.

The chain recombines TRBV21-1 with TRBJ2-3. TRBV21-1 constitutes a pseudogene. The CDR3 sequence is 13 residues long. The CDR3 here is CASSMVRKDTQYF. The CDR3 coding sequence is TGTGCCAGCAGCATGGTAAGGAAAGATACGCAGTATTTT.

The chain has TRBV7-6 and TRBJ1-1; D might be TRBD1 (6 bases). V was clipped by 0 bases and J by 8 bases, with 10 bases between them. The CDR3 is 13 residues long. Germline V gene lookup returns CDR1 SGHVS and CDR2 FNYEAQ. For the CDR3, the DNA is TGTGCCAGCAGCTTAGCTCATGGGACAGAAGCTTTCTTT. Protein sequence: CASSLAHGTEAFF.

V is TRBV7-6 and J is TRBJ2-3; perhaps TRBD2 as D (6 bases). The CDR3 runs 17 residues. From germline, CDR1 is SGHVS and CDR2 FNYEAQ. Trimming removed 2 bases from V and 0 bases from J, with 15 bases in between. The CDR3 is CASSLRGSGGSTDTQYF. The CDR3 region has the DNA TGTGCCAGCAGCTTAAGGGGTAGCGGAGGAAGCACAGATACGCAGTATTTT.

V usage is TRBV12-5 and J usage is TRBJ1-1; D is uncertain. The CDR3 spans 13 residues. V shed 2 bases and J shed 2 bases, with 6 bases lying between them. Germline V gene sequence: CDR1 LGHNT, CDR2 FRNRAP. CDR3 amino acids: CASGLNSNTEAFF. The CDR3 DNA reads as TGTGCTAGTGGTTTGAACAGTAACACTGAAGCTTTCTTT.

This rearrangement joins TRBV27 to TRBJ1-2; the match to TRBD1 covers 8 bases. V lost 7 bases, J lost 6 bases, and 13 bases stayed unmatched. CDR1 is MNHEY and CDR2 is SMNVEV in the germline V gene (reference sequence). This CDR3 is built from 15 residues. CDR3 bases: TGTGCCAGCACCATCGGGGCACAGGGGGAAAATGGCTACACCTTC. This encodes CASTIGAQGENGYTF.

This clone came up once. As DNA, the CDR3 is TGTGCCAGCAGCTCTAACAGGACTAGCGGGAACCAAGAGACCCAGTACTTC. Its protein product is CASSSNRTSGNQETQYF. This chain joins TRBV11-3 and TRBJ2-5, with 12 bases that match TRBD2. The CDR3 is 17 residues long. Germline values: CDR1 SGHNT, CDR2 YENEEA. With 4 bases clipped from V and 0 bases from J, the junction kept 6 bases outside the gene matches.

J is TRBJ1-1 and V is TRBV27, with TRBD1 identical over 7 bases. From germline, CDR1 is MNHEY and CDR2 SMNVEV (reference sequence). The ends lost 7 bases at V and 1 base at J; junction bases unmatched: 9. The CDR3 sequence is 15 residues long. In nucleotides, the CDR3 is TGTGCCAGCACGCGTCAGGGGGGGACGAACACTGAAGCTTTCTTT. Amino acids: CASTRQGGTNTEAFF.

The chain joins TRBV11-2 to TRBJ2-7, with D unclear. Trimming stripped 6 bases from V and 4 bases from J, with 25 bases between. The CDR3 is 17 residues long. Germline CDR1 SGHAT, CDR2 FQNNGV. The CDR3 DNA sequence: TGTGCCAGCAGTCCCCCCACGAGGATCCTTAAACCATACGAGCAGTACTTC. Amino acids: CASSPPTRILKPYEQYF.

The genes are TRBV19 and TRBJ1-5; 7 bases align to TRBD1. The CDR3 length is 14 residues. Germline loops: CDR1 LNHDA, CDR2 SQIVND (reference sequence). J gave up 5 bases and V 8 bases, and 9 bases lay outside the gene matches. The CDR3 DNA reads TGTGCCAGTTGCTACGACAGGGTGGATCAGCCCCAGCATTTT. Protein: CASCYDRVDQPQHF.

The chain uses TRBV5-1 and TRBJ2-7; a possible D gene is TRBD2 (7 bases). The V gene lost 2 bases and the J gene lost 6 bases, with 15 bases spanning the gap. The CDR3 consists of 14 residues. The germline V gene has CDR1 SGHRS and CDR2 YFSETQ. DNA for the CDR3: TGCGCCAGCAGCTTCCCGGGGGGCTCGGCCGAGCAGTACTTC. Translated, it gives CASSFPGGSAEQYF. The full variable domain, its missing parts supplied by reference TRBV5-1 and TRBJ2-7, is KAGVTQTPRYLIKTRGQQVTLSCSPISGHRSVSWYQQTPGQGLQFLFEYFSETQRNKGNFPGRFSGRQFSNSRSEMNVSTLELGDSALYLCASSFPGGSAEQYFGPGTRLTVT.

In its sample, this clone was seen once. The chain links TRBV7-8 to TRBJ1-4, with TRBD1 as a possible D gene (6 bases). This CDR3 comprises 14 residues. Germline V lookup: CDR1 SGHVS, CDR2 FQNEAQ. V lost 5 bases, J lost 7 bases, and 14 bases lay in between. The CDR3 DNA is TGTGCCAGCAGCCCCGGGGAGGGGGGTGAAAAACTGTTTTTT. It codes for CASSPGEGGEKLFF.

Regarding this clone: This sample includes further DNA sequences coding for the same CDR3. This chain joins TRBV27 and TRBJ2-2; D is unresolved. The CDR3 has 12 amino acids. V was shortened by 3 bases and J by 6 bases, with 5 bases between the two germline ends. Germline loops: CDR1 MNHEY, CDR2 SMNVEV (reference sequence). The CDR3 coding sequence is TGTGCCAGCAGTTTGGTCGCCGGGGAGCTGTTTTTT. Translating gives CASSLVAGELFF.

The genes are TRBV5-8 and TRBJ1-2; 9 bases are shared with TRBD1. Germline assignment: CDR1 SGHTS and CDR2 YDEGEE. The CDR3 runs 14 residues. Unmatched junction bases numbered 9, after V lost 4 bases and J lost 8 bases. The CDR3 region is CASSGGDRVHGYTF. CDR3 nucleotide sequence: TGTGCCAGCAGCGGGGGGGACAGGGTCCACGGCTACACCTTC.

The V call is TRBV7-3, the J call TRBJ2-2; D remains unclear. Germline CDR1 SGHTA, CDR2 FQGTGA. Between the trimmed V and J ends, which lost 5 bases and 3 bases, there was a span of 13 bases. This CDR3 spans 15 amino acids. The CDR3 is CASSLTGQDTGELFF. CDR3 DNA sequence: TGTGCCAGCAGCCTGACCGGGCAGGACACCGGGGAGCTGTTTTTT. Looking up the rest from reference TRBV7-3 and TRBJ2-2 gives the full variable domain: GAGVSQTPSNKVTEKGKYVELRCDPISGHTALYWYRQSLGQGPEFLIYFQGTGAADDSGLPNDRFFAVRPEGSVSTLKIQRTERGDSAVYLCASSLTGQDTGELFFGEGSRLTVL.

The DNA for the CDR3 is TGTGCCAGCAATATCGGGAGGGCCCTCAATGAGCAGTTCTTC. Residues: CASNIGRALNEQFF. The chain employs TRBV5-6 and TRBJ2-1, with TRBD2 matching 8 bases. This CDR3 is built from 14 residues. V shed 6 bases, J shed 6 bases, and the junction held 8 bases outside the gene matches. Germline V gene data show CDR1 as SGHDT and CDR2 as YYEEEE.